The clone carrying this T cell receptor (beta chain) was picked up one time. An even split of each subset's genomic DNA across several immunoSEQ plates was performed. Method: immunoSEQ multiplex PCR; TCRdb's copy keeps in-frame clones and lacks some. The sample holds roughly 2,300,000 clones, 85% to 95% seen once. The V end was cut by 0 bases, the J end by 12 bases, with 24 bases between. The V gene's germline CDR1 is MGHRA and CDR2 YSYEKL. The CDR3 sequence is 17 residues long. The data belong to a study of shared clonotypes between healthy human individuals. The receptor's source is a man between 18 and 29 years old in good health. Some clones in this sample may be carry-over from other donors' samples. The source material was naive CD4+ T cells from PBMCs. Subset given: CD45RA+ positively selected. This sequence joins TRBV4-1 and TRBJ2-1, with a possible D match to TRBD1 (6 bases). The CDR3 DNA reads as TGCGCCAGCAGCCAAGAAATGCTCCGGGACCCAAAAGGGGGGCAGTTCTTC. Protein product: CASSQEMLRDPKGGQFF.